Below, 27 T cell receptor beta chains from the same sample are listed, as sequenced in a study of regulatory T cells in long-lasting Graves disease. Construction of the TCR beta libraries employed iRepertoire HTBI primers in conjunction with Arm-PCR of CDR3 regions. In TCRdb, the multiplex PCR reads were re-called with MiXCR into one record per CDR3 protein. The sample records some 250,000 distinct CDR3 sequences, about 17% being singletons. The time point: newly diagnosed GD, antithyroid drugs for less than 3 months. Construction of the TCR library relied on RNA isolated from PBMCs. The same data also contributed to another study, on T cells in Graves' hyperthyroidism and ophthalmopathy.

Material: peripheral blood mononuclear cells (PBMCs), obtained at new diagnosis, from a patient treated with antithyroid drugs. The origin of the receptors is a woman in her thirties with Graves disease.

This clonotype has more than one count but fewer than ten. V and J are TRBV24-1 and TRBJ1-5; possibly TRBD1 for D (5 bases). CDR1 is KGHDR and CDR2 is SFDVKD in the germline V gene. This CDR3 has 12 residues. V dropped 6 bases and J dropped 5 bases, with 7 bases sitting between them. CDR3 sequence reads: CATSRGDQPQHF. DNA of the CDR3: TGTGCCACCAGTCGGGGGGATCAGCCCCAGCATTTT.

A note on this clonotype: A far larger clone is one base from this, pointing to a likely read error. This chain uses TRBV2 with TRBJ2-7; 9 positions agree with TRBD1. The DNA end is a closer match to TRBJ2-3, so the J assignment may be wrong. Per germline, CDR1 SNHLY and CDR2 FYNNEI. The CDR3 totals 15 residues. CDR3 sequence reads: CASGLDRGKADMQYF. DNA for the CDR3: TGTGCCAGCGGATTGGACAGGGGCAAGGCAGATATGCAGTATTTT.

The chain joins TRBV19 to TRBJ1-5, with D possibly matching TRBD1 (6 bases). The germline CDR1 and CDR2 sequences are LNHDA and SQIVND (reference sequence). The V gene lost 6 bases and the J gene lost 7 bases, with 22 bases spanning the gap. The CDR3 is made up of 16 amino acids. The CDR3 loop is CASREGGGRVSQPQHF. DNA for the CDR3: TGTGCCAGTAGGGAAGGGGGGGGGCGAGTGTCCCAGCCCCAGCATTTT.

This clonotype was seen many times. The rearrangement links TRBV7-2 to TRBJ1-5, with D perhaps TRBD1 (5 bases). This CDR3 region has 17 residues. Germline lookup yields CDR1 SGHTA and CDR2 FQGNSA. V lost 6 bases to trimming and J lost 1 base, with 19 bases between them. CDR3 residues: CASSLPGGGVSNQPQHF. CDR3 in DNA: TGTGCCAGCAGTCTACCTGGCGGAGGGGTAAGCAATCAGCCCCAGCATTTT.

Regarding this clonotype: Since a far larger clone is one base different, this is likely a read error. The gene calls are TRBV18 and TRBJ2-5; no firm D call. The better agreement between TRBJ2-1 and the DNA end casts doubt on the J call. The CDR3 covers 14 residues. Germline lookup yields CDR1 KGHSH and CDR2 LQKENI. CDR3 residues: CASSDPDLRDEQFF. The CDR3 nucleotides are TGTGCCAGCTCGGACCCTGACCTACGGGATGAGCAGTTCTTC.

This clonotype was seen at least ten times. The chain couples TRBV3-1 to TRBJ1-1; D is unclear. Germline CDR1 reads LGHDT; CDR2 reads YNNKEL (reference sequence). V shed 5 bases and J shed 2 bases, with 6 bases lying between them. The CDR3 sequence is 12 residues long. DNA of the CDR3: TGTGCCAGCAGCGCACTTAACACTGAAGCTTTCTTT. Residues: CASSALNTEAFF.

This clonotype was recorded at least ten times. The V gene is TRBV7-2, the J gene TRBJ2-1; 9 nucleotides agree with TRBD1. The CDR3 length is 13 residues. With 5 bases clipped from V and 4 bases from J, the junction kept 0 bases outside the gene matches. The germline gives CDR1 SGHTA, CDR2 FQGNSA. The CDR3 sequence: CASSGTGYNEQFF. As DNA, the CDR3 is TGTGCCAGCAGCGGGACAGGGTACAATGAGCAGTTCTTC.

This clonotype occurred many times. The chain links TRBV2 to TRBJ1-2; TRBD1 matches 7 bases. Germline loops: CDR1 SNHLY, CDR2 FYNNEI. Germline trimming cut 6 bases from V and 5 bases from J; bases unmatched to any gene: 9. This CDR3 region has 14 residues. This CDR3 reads CASRKDREWYGYTF. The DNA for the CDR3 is TGTGCCAGCAGGAAAGACAGGGAATGGTATGGCTACACCTTC.

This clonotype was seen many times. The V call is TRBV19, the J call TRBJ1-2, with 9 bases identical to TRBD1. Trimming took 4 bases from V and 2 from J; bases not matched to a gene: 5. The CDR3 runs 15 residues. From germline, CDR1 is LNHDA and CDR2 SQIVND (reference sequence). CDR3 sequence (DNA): TGTGCCAGTAGTACCTCCGGGACAGGGAACTATGGCTACACCTTC. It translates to CASSTSGTGNYGYTF.

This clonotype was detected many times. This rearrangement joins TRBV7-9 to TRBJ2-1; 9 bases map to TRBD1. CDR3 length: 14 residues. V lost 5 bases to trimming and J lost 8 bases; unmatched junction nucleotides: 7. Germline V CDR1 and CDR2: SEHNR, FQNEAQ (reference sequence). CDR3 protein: CASSAGTGKDEQFF. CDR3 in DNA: TGTGCCAGCAGCGCGGGGACAGGGAAGGATGAGCAGTTCTTC.

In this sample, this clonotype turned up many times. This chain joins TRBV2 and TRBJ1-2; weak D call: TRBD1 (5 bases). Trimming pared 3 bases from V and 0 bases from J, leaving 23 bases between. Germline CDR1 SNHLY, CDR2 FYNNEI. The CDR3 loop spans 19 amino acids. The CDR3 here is CASSERAGLYQTANYGYTF. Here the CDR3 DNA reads TGTGCCAGCAGTGAGCGGGCAGGGTTATACCAAACGGCTAACTATGGCTACACCTTC.

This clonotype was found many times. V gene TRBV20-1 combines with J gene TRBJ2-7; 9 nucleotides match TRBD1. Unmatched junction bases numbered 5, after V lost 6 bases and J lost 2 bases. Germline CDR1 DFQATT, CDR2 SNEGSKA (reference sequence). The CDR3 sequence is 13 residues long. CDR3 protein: CSANGQGTYEQYF. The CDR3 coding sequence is TGCAGTGCAAATGGACAGGGGACCTACGAGCAGTACTTC.

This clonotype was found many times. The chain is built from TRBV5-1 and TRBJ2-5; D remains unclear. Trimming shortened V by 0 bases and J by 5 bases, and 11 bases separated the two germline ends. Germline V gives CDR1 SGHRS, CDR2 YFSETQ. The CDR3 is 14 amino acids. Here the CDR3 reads CASSLEGNGETQYF. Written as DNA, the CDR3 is TGCGCCAGCAGCTTGGAAGGGAATGGGGAGACCCAGTACTTC.

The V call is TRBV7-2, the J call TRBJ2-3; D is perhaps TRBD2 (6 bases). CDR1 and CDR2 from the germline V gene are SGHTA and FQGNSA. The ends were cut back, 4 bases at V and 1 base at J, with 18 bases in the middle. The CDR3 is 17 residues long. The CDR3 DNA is TGTGCCAGCAGCTCACGGGGCCGGGGGAGCGGCACAGATACGCAGTATTTT. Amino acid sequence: CASSSRGRGSGTDTQYF.

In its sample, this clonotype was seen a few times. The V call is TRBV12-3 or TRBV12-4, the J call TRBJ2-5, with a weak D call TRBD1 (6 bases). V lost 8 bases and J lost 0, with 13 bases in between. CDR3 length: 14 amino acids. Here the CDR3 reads CASSPYRDQETQYF. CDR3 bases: TGTGCCAGCTCACCGTACAGGGACCAAGAGACCCAGTACTTC.

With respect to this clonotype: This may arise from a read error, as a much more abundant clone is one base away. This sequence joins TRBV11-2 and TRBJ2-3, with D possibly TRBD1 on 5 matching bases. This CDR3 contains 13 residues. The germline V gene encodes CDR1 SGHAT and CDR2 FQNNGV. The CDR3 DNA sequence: TGTACCAGCAGCTTAACAGGTCAGGGTACGCAGTATTTT. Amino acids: CTSSLTGQGTQYF.

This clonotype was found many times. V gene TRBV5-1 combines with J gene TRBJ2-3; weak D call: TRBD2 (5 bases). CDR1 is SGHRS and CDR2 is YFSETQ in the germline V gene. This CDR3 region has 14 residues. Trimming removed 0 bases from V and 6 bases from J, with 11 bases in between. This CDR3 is CASSLASFSDTQYF. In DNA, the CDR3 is TGCGCCAGCAGCTTGGCTAGCTTTTCCGATACGCAGTATTTT.

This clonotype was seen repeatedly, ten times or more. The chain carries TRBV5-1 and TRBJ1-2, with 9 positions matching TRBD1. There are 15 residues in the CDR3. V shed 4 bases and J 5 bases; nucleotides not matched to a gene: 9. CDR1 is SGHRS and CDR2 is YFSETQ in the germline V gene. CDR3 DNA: TGCGCCAGCAGCCTGAGTGGGACAGGGATTTATGGCTACACCTTC. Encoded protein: CASSLSGTGIYGYTF. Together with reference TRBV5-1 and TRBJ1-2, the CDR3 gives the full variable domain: KAGVTQTPRYLIKTRGQQVTLSCSPISGHRSVSWYQQTPGQGLQFLFEYFSETQRNKGNFPGRFSGRQFSNSRSEMNVSTLELGDSALYLCASSLSGTGIYGYTFGSGTRLTVV.

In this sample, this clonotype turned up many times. Here the CDR3 reads CASSYSPDRSYEQYF. The CDR3 nucleotides read TGCGCCAGCAGCTACTCCCCGGACCGCTCCTACGAGCAGTACTTC. V gene TRBV5-1 combines with J gene TRBJ2-7; D not certain. The CDR3 loop spans 15 amino acids. CDR1 and CDR2 (germline): SGHRS, YFSETQ. The V gene lost 3 bases and the J gene lost 0 bases, with 13 bases spanning the gap. The full variable domain, completed using reference TRBV5-1 and TRBJ2-7, is KAGVTQTPRYLIKTRGQQVTLSCSPISGHRSVSWYQQTPGQGLQFLFEYFSETQRNKGNFPGRFSGRQFSNSRSEMNVSTLELGDSALYLCASSYSPDRSYEQYFGPGTRLTVT.

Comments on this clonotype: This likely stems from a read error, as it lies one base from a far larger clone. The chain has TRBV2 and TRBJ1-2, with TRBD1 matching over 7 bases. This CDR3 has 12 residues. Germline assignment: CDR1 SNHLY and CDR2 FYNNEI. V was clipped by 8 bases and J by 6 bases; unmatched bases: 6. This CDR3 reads CASDRVNDGYTF. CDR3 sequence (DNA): TGTGCCAGCGACAGGGTAAACGATGGCTACACCTTC.

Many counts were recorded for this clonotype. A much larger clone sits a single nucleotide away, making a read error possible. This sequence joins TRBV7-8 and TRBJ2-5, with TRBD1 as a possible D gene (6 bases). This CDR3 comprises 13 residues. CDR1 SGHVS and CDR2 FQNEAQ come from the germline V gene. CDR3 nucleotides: TGTGCCAGCAGCAAAGGACAGCAAGAGACCCGGTACTTC. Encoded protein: CASSKGQQETRYF. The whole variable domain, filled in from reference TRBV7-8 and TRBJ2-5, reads GAGVSQSPRYKVAKRGQDVALRCDPISGHVSLFWYQQALGQGPEFLTYFQNEAQLDKSGLPSDRFFAERPEGSVSTLKIQRTQQEDSAVYLCASSKGQQETRYFGPGTRLLVL.

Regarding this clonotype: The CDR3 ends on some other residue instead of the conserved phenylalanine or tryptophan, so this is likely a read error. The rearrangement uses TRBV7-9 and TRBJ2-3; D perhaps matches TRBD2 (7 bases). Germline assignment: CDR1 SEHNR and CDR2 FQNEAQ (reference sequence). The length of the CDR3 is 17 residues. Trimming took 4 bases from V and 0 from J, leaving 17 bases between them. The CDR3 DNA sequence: TGTGCCAGCAGCTCCTCTCTCGGGGGGCGCAGCACAGATACGCAGTATCTT. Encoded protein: CASSSSLGGRSTDTQYL.

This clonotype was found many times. The CDR3 DNA sequence: TGTGCCATCAGTGAGGCGAGGGGGAGCAATCAGCCCCAGCATTTT. As protein: CAISEARGSNQPQHF. The chain is built from TRBV10-3 and TRBJ1-5; tentative D call: TRBD1 (6 bases). The CDR3 has 15 residues. Germline CDR1 ENHRY, CDR2 SYGVKD. The V gene lost 2 bases and the J gene lost 1 base, with 9 bases spanning the gap.

The CDR3 protein is CVSPGTTGYTF. The CDR3 DNA sequence: TGCGTTAGTCCAGGGACGACTGGCTACACCTTC. V usage is TRBV20-1 and J usage is TRBJ1-2; weak D call: TRBD1 (5 bases). Germline V lookup: CDR1 DFQATT, CDR2 SNEGSKA (reference sequence). The CDR3 covers 11 residues.

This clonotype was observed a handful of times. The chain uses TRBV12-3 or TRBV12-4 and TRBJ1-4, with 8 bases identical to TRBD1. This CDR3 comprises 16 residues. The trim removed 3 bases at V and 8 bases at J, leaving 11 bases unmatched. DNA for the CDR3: TGTGCCAGCAGTTTGGTGACAGGGGCTTTGGAGGAAAAACTGTTTTTT. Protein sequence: CASSLVTGALEEKLFF.

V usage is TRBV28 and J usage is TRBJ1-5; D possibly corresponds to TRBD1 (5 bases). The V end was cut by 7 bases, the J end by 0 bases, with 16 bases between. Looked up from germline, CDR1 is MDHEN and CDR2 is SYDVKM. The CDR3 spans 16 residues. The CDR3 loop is CASTQLGHNSNQPQHF. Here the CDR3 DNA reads TGTGCCAGCACCCAACTCGGACATAATAGCAATCAGCCCCAGCATTTT.

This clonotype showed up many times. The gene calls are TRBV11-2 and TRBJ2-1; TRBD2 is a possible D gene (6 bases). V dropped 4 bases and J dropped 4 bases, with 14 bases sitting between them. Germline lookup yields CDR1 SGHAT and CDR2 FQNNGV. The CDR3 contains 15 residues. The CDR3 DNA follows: TGTGCCAGCAGCTCGGCCGGGACTCCGTACAATGAGCAGTTCTTC. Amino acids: CASSSAGTPYNEQFF.